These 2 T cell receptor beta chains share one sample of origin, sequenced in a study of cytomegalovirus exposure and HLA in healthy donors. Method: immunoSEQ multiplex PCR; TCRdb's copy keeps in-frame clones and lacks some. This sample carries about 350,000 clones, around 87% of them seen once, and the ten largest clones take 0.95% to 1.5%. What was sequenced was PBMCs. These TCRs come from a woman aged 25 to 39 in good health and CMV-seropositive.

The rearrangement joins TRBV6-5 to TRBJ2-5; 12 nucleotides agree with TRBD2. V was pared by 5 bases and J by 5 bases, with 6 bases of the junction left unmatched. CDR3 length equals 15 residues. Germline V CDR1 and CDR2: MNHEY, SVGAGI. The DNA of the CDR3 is TGTGCCAGCAGTCTCACTAGCGGGGGGTTGGAGACCCAGTACTTC. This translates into CASSLTSGGLETQYF.

The CDR3 is CATSTAGGRGNSPLHF. The CDR3 DNA follows: TGTGCCACCAGCACCGCCGGGGGGAGGGGGAATTCACCCCTCCACTTT. The chain joins TRBV15 to TRBJ1-6, with D possibly matching TRBD1 (6 bases). In germline, CDR1 is LNHNV, CDR2 YYDKDF (reference sequence). Between the trimmed V and J ends, which lost 4 bases and 7 bases, there was a span of 17 bases. The CDR3 has 16 amino acids.